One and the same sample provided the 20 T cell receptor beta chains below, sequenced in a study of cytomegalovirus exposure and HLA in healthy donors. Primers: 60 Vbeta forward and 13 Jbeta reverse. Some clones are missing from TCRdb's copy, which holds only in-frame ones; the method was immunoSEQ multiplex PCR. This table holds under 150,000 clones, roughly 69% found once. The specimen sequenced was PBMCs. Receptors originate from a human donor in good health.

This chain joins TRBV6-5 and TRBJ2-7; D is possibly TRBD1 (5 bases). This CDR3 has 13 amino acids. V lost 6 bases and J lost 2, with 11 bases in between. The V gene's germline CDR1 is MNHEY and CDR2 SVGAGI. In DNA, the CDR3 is TGTGCCAGCAGCCGACAGCTTGCCTACGAGCAGTACTTC. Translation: CASSRQLAYEQYF.

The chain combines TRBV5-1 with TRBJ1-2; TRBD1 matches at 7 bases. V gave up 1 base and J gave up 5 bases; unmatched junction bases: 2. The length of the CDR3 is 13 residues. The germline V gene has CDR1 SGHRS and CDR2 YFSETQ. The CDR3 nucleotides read TGCGCCAGCAGCTTGCGGGACAGTTATGGCTACACCTTC. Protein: CASSLRDSYGYTF.

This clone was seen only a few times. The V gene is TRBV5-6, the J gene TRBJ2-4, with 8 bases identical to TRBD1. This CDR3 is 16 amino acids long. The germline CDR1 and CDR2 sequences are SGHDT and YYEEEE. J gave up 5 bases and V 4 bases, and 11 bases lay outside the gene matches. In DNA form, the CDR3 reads TGTGCCAGCAGCGGAACCGGACAGGGACGGGAAAACATTCAGTACTTC. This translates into CASSGTGQGRENIQYF.

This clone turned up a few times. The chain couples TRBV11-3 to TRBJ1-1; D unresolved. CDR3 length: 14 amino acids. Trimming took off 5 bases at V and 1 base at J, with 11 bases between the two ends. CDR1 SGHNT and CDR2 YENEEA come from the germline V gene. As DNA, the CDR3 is TGTGCCAGCAGCCCGGTGGCTAGGAACACTGAAGCTTTCTTT. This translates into CASSPVARNTEAFF.

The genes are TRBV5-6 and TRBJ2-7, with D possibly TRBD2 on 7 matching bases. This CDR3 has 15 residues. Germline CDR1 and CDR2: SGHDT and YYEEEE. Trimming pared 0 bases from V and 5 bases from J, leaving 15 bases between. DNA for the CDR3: TGTGCCAGCAGCTTGGCTGGGGGGGCAAGCGACGAGCAGTACTTC. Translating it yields CASSLAGGASDEQYF.

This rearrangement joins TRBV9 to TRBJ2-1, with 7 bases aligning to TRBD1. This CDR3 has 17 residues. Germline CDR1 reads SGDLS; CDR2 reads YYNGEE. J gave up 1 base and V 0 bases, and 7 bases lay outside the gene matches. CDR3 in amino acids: CASSVVGGRLSYNEQFF. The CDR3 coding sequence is TGTGCCAGCAGCGTAGTAGGGGGCCGTCTTTCCTACAATGAGCAGTTCTTC.

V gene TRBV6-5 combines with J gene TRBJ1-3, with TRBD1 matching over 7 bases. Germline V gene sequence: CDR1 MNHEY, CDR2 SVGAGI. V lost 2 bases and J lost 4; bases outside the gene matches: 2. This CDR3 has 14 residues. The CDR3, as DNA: TGTGCCAGCAGTTACAGGGGGCGAGGAAACACCATATATTTT. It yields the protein CASSYRGRGNTIYF.

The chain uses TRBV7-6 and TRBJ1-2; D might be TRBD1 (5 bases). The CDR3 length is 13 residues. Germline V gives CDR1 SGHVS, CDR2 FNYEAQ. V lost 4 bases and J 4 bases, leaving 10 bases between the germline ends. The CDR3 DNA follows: TGTGCCAGCAGCTCGGCCGGGGGCTATGGCTACACCTTC. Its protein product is CASSSAGGYGYTF.

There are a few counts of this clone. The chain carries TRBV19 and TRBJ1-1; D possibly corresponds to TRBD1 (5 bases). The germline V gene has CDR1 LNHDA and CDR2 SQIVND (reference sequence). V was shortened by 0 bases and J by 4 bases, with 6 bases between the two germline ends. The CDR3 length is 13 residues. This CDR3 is CASSIDGGTEAFF. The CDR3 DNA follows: TGTGCCAGTAGTATAGACGGGGGCACTGAAGCTTTCTTT.

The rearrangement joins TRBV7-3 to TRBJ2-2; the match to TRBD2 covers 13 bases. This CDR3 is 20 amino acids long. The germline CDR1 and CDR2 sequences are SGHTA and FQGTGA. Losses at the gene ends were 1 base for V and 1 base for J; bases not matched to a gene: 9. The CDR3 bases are TGTGCCAGCAGCTTAAAACCACTAGCGGGGGGGCCACGGAACACCGGGGAGCTGTTTTTT. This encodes CASSLKPLAGGPRNTGELFF.

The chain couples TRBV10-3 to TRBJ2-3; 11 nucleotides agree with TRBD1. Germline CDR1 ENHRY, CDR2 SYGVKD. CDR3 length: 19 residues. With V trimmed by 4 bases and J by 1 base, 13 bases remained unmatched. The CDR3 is CAISGPGTGGRTGTDTQYF. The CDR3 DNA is TGTGCCATCAGTGGGCCCGGGACAGGGGGAAGGACGGGCACAGATACGCAGTATTTT.

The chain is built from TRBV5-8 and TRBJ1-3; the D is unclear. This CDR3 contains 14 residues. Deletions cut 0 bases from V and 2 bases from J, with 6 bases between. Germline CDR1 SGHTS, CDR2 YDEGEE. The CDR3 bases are TGTGCCAGCAGCTTGGTTCAAACTGGAAACACCATATATTTT. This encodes CASSLVQTGNTIYF. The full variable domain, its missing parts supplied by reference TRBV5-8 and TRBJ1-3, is EAGVTQSPTHLIKTRGQQATLRCSPISGHTSVYWYQQALGLGLQFLLWYDEGEERNRGNFPPRFSGRQFPNYSSELNVNALELEDSALYLCASSLVQTGNTIYFGEGSWLTVV.

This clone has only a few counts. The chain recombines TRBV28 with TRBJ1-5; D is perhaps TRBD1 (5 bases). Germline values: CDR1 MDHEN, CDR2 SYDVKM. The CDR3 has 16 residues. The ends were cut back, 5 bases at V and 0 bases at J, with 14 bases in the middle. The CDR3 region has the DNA TGTGCCAGCAGTCCTCCTGGGCAGGGTAGCAATCAGCCCCAGCATTTT. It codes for CASSPPGQGSNQPQHF.

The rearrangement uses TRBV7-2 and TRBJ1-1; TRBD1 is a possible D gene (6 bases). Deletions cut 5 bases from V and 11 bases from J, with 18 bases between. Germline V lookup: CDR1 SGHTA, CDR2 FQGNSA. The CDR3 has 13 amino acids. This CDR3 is CASSGLTGIVAFF. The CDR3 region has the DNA TGTGCCAGCAGCGGACTCACAGGGATCGTGGCTTTCTTT.

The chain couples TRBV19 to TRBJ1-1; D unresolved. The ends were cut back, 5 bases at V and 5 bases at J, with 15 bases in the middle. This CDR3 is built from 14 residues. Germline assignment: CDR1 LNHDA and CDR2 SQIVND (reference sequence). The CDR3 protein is CASSPPAEGTEAFF. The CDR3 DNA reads TGTGCCAGTAGTCCTCCAGCGGAAGGGACTGAAGCTTTCTTT.

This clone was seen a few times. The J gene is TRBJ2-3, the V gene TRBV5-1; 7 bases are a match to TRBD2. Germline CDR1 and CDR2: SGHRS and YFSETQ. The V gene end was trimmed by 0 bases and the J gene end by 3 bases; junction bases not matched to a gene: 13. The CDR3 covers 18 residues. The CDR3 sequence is CASSLGVTGGGKTDTQYF. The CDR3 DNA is TGCGCCAGCAGCTTGGGGGTGACGGGAGGAGGTAAAACAGATACGCAGTATTTT. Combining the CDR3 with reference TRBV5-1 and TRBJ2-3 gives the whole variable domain KAGVTQTPRYLIKTRGQQVTLSCSPISGHRSVSWYQQTPGQGLQFLFEYFSETQRNKGNFPGRFSGRQFSNSRSEMNVSTLELGDSALYLCASSLGVTGGGKTDTQYFGPGTRLTVL.

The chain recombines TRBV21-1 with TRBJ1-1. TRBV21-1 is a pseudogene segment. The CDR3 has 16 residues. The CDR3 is CASIPPGERMNTEAFF. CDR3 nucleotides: TGTGCCAGCATCCCGCCCGGGGAAAGGATGAACACTGAAGCTTTCTTT.

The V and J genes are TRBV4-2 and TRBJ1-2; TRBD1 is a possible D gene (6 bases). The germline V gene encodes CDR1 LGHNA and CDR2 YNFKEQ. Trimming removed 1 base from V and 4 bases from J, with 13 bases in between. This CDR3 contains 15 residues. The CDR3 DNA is TGTGCCAGCAGCCAAGGCCCCGGGACAAGCTATGGCTACACCTTC. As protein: CASSQGPGTSYGYTF.

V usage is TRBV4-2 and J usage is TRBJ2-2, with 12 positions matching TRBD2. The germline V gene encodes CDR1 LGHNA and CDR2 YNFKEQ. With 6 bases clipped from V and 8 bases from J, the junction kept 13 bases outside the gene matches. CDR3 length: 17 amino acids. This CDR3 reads CASSAQKLAGGDGELFF. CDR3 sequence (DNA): TGTGCCAGCAGTGCACAGAAACTAGCGGGGGGCGATGGGGAGCTGTTTTTT.

CDR3 amino acids: CASRSYGRVETQYF. In nucleotides, the CDR3 is TGTGCCAGCAGGTCTTACGGGAGGGTGGAGACCCAGTACTTC. V and J are TRBV28 and TRBJ2-5; 8 nucleotides align to TRBD2. This CDR3 spans 14 amino acids. Trimming removed 6 bases from V and 5 bases from J; junction bases left unmatched: 8. Germline CDR1 reads MDHEN; CDR2 reads SYDVKM. Complete variable domain (other parts from reference TRBV28 and TRBJ2-5): DVKVTQSSRYLVKRTGEKVFLECVQDMDHENMFWYRQDPGLGLRLIYFSYDVKMKEKGDIPEGYSVSREKKERFSLILESASTNQTSMYLCASRSYGRVETQYFGPGTRLLVL.